Given below is one T cell receptor (beta chain) in context. Antigen specificity is unknown. A second PCR, run for roughly 7 to 11 cycles, used a sample-barcoded 5' primer plus a J-beta primer mix. A 12-random-nucleotide template-switch adaptor tagged each cDNA molecule. MiXCR was run by TCRdb on the 5' RACE reads, yielding one entry per CDR3 protein. The data show 800,000 or so distinct CDR3 sequences, 46% seen once. The germline V gene encodes CDR1 LNHDA and CDR2 SQIVND (reference sequence). There are 14 residues in the CDR3. This sample was taken from a study of blood T cells in healthy people across ages. Turning to the study itself: Per every two T cells, about one barcoded beta molecule was captured by template switching. Study results and limitations: CMV status of donors was unknown, possibly confounding expanded clonotype changes.

The receptor's source is a man older than 75 in good health. The genes are TRBV19 and TRBJ2-7, with 8 bases fitting TRBD1. TRBJ2-4 matches the DNA end more closely, so the J call is doubtful. Sequencing used blood. This CDR3 reads CASRSYLGQGIQYF. CDR3 DNA: TGTGCCAGTAGGTCCTACCTCGGACAGGGCATTCAGTACTTC.